This T cell receptor (beta chain) was recorded in a study of early T cells in non-severe SARS-CoV-2 infection. Looking at the study overall: From unsorted whole blood, bulk RNA was sequenced, and the chains remained unpaired.

Individual cDNA molecules were tagged with unique molecular identifiers. From the 5' RACE reads, TCRdb called clonotypes with MiXCR, one entry per CDR3 protein. The sample has 35,000 to 45,000 distinct CDR3 sequences; 5% to 6.5% are singletons. This clonotype showed up many times. Its antigen is not identified. Study-wide results and limits: Clonotype matching in VDJdb favored anti-spike CD8 responses and did not capture private and CD4 specificities.

The germline V and J ends were trimmed by 7 bases and 6 bases, with 14 bases remaining between them. The CDR3 consists of 12 residues. Germline V lookup: CDR1 DFQATT, CDR2 SNEGSKA (reference sequence). The sequence came from an adult who was a healthcare worker with PCR-confirmed SARS-CoV-2 infection or an uninfected control (not recorded which). The specimen sequenced was whole blood. The rearrangement links TRBV20-1 to TRBJ2-3, with D possibly being TRBD1 (6 bases). CDR3: CSGNLGADTQYF. The CDR3 nucleotides read TGCAGTGGGAATTTGGGGGCCGATACGCAGTATTTT.